These T cell receptor beta chains were read from a single sample in a study of blood T cells in healthy people across ages. One entry per CDR3 protein results from TCRdb running MiXCR on the 5' RACE reads. The sample shows 1.8 million or so distinct CDR3 sequences, around 40% of them seen only once. Sequences were obtained from blood. The receptor set was obtained from a human donor in good health. CDR3s include the opening cysteine and the closing phenylalanine or tryptophan. The order of the fields is J gene, D gene, V gene, clone size, CDR3 protein, CDR3 DNA. The D gene is left open where the match is weak. Part of the rows lack a size; the others show once, few, many or a class for expanded clones.

>TRBJ1-2|TRBD1|TRBV12-3/TRBV12-4|many
CASSLERGHGYTF
TGTGCCAGCAGTTTAGAAAGGGGGCACGGCTACACCTTC
>TRBJ2-1|.|TRBV29-1|.
CSVEWGGFSFSEQFF
TGCAGCGTTGAATGGGGTGGGTTCTCCTTCAGTGAGCAGTTCTTC
>TRBJ1-1|.|TRBV14|.
CASRTQPRVSFTEAFF
TGTGCCAGCAGGACCCAGCCCAGGGTTAGTTTTACTGAAGCTTTCTTT
>TRBJ2-7|.|TRBV7-2|.
CASSLALGGYEQYF
TGTGCCAGCAGCTTAGCGCTGGGGGGCTACGAGCAGTACTTC
>TRBJ1-4|.|TRBV6-5|.
CASSLQGENEKLFF
TGTGCCAGCAGTCTGCAGGGAGAAAATGAAAAACTGTTTTTT
>TRBJ2-3|.|TRBV6-1|.
CASKEGAYLRTDTQYF
TGTGCCAGCAAGGAAGGGGCCTACCTACGCACAGATACGCAGTATTTT
>TRBJ2-1|.|TRBV9|many
CASSVGGNNEQFF
TGTGCCAGCAGTGTGGGGGGAAACAATGAGCAGTTCTTC
>TRBJ2-1|.|TRBV27|.
CASSFVRYGGDWFF
TGTGCCAGCAGTTTTGTTCGGTACGGGGGCGATTGGTTCTTC
>TRBJ2-5|.|TRBV3-1|.
CASSDPPRGTQYF
TGTGCCAGCAGTGATCCCCCGAGGGGGACCCAGTACTTC
>TRBJ2-1|TRBD2|TRBV6-2/TRBV6-3|.
CASSYWTSGEFTGNEQFF
TGTGCCAGCAGTTACTGGACTAGCGGGGAATTTACCGGCAACGAGCAGTTCTTC
>TRBJ2-6|.|TRBV18|.
CASSSVFGSGANVLTF
TGTGCCAGCTCCTCGGTGTTCGGGTCTGGGGCCAACGTCCTGACTTTC
>TRBJ1-5|.|TRBV30|.
CAWSYRDAYQPQHF
TGTGCCTGGAGTTACCGGGACGCGTATCAGCCCCAGCATTTT
>TRBJ1-2|.|TRBV28|.
CASSLPGRVRGYTF
TGTGCCAGCAGTTTACCAGGGCGAGTGAGGGGCTACACCTTC
>TRBJ2-7|.|TRBV3-1|few
CASSPTGRGNEQYF
TGTGCCAGCAGCCCAACGGGGCGGGGTAACGAGCAGTACTTC
>TRBJ2-6|TRBD2|TRBV4-3|few
CASSQVGGRAGANVLTF
TGCGCCAGCAGCCAAGTCGGAGGGAGGGCTGGGGCCAACGTCCTGACTTTC
>TRBJ2-5|TRBD1|TRBV5-1|few
CASSLVKQGARETQYF
TGCGCCAGCAGCTTGGTGAAACAGGGGGCGAGGGAGACCCAGTACTTC
>TRBJ1-5|TRBD1|TRBV6-4|many
CASSEKGATQPQHF
TGTGCCAGCAGTGAAAAGGGGGCTACTCAGCCCCAGCATTTT
>TRBJ2-1|TRBD2|TRBV5-1|few
CASSHGGANNEQFF
TGCGCCAGCAGCCACGGGGGGGCAAACAATGAGCAGTTCTTC
>TRBJ1-2|TRBD1|TRBV4-3|.
CASSQPRYSSLGQGIDGYTF
TGCGCCAGCAGCCAGCCAAGATACAGTTCGTTGGGACAGGGAATAGATGGCTACACCTTC
>TRBJ1-3|.|TRBV6-6|.
CASGSASSGNTIYF
TGTGCCAGTGGAAGTGCTAGCTCTGGAAACACCATATATTTT
>TRBJ2-3|.|TRBV6-2/TRBV6-3|.
CASSPYFRVSSTDTQYF
TGTGCCAGCAGTCCATACTTCCGGGTCTCTAGCACAGATACGCAGTATTTT
>TRBJ1-1|.|TRBV12-3/TRBV12-4|few
CASRLAGNTEAFF
TGTGCCAGCAGGTTAGCGGGAAACACTGAAGCTTTCTTT
>TRBJ1-5|TRBD1|TRBV3-1|.
CASSQTTGSYQPQHF
TGTGCCAGCAGCCAGACGACAGGGAGTTATCAGCCCCAGCATTTT